This T cell receptor beta chain is from a study of OX40 agonist ivuxolimab in advanced cancers. The CDR3 totals 13 residues. Germline CDR1 reads SGHDN; CDR2 reads FVKESK. V trimming: 3 bases; J trimming: 6 bases; junction bases outside the gene matches: 4. The protocol was immunoSEQ multiplex PCR, while the TCRdb copy is restricted to in-frame clones and leaves out a portion. This table holds fewer than 14,000 clones, approximately 80% found once. The source is an adult with an advanced solid tumor such as melanoma, head and neck, liver or kidney cancer. Here the sequenced sample was CD4+ or CD8+ T cells sorted from blood, taken in a trial of the OX40 agonist ivuxolimab. The rearrangement uses TRBV14 and TRBJ1-1, with 7 nucleotides matching TRBD1. CDR3 residues: CASSQTGSAEAFF. The CDR3 nucleotides read TGTGCCAGCAGCCAGACAGGGTCGGCTGAAGCTTTCTTT.